A single sample gave rise to the 10 T cell receptor beta chains below, sequenced in a study of control samples from healthy donors and cancer patients. Using immunoSEQ multiplex PCR, the repertoire was profiled, and TCRdb retains in-frame clones only, with some absent. This table has about 150,000 clones, over 85% appearing once. Material for sequencing was blood. The receptors derive from a man younger than 30 in good health.

CDR3 nucleotide sequence: TGTGCCAGCAAAGAGGCCCCCGAGACAGATACGCAGTATTTT. Its translation: CASKEAPETDTQYF. The genes are TRBV28 and TRBJ2-3; no reliable D call. Per germline, CDR1 MDHEN and CDR2 SYDVKM. With 7 bases removed from V and 3 bases from J, the gap between germline ends came to 14 bases. The length of the CDR3 is 14 residues.

This clone has more than one count but fewer than ten. The chain carries TRBV5-4 and TRBJ2-2; the D gene is possibly TRBD1 (6 bases). Germline V gene sequence: CDR1 SGHNT, CDR2 YYREEE (reference sequence). This CDR3 has 15 amino acids. V lost 0 bases to trimming and J lost 8 bases, with 14 bases between them. The CDR3 loop reads CASSLGQGSRGELFF. For the CDR3, the DNA is TGTGCCAGCAGCTTGGGTCAGGGGTCCAGGGGGGAGCTGTTTTTT. The full variable domain, with the rest looked up from reference TRBV5-4 and TRBJ2-2, is ETGVTQSPTHLIKTRGQQVTLRCSSQSGHNTVSWYQQALGQGPQFIFQYYREEENGRGNFPPRFSGLQFPNYSSELNVNALELDDSALYLCASSLGQGSRGELFFGEGSRLTVL.

The V and J genes are TRBV9 and TRBJ2-3; no clear D gene. V was shortened by 0 bases and J by 5 bases, with 10 bases between the two germline ends. Germline-derived CDR1 and CDR2 are SGDLS and YYNGEE. This CDR3 is built from 14 residues. CDR3 residues: CASSVGSLLDTQYF. The CDR3 nucleotides read TGTGCCAGCAGCGTAGGGTCTTTGTTAGATACGCAGTATTTT.

CDR3 amino acids: CASIARDRGYEQYF. CDR3 in DNA: TGCGCCAGCATTGCCAGGGACAGGGGTTACGAGCAGTACTTC. V usage is TRBV5-1 and J usage is TRBJ2-7; TRBD1 matches at 10 bases. This CDR3 has 14 amino acids. CDR1 is SGHRS, CDR2 YFSETQ, per germline. Germline trimming cut 6 bases from V and 4 bases from J; bases unmatched to any gene: 7.

This clone was observed a handful of times. The chain joins TRBV21-1 to TRBJ1-5. TRBV21-1 is shown as a pseudogene. The CDR3 sequence is 16 residues long. The CDR3 sequence: CASSTHGGVPNQPQHF. The DNA of the CDR3 is TGTGCCAGCAGCACTCACGGAGGGGTCCCCAATCAGCCCCAGCATTTT.

This chain joins TRBV30 and TRBJ1-1, with 7 bases fitting TRBD1. J gave up 4 bases and V 7 bases, and 9 bases lay outside the gene matches. Per germline, CDR1 GTSNPN and CDR2 SVGIG (reference sequence). The CDR3 length is 13 residues. The CDR3 DNA follows: TGTGCCTCTAGACAGGGCGAGGCCACTGAAGCTTTCTTT. Translating gives CASRQGEATEAFF.

The chain joins TRBV4-1 to TRBJ2-3, with D possibly being TRBD1 or TRBD2 (5 bases each). Germline assignment: CDR1 MGHRA and CDR2 YSYEKL. This CDR3 has 15 amino acids. Deletions cut 2 bases from V and 1 base from J, with 10 bases between. The CDR3 region has the DNA TGCGCCAGCAGCCAAATTATGGGGGGCACAGATACGCAGTATTTT. It codes for CASSQIMGGTDTQYF.

The table lists this clone with a few counts. The chain is built from TRBV2 and TRBJ2-7; D is ambiguous. Between the trimmed V and J ends, which lost 8 bases and 3 bases, there was a span of 8 bases. The CDR3 extends over 11 amino acids. Germline assignment: CDR1 SNHLY and CDR2 FYNNEI. CDR3 in amino acids: CASGQIYEQYF. The DNA of the CDR3 is TGTGCCAGCGGGCAGATCTACGAGCAGTACTTC.

The rearrangement links TRBV7-9 to TRBJ2-3, with TRBD2 matching 8 bases. The V segment lost 5 bases and the J segment 3 bases; nucleotides outside the gene matches: 10. Germline V gives CDR1 SEHNR, CDR2 FQNEAQ (reference sequence). The CDR3 loop spans 16 amino acids. CDR3 DNA sequence: TGTGCCAGCAGCGCAGGCTCGAGACTAGCGACAGATACGCAGTATTTT. Amino acids: CASSAGSRLATDTQYF.

This clone was observed once. The V gene is TRBV20-1, the J gene TRBJ1-2; D is unresolved. Germline V CDR1 and CDR2: DFQATT, SNEGSKA (reference sequence). V lost 6 bases, J lost 2 bases, and 7 bases lay in between. The CDR3 consists of 11 residues. This chain's CDR3 is CSAAANYGYTF. CDR3 coding DNA: TGCAGTGCCGCTGCCAACTATGGCTACACCTTC.